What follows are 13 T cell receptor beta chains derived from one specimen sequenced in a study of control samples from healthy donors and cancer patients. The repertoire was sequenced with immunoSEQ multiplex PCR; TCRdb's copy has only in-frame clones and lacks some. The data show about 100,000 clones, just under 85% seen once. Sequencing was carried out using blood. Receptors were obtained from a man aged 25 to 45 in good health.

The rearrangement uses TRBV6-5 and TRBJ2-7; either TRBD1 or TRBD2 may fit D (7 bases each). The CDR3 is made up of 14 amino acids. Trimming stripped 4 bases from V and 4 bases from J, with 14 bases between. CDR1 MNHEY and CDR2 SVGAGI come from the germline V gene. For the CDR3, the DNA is TGTGCCAGCAGTTTAGCCAGGGGGGGATACGAGCAGTACTTC. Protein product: CASSLARGGYEQYF.

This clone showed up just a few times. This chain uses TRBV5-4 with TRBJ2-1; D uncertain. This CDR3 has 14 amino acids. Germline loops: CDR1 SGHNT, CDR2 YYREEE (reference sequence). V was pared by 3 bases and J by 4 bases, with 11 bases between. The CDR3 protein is CASSSIARYNEQFF. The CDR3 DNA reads TGTGCCAGCAGCTCCATAGCCCGGTACAATGAGCAGTTCTTC.

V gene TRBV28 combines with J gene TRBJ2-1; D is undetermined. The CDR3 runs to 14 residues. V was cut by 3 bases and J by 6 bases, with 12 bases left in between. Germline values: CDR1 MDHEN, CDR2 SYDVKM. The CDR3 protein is CASSFQLRINEQFF. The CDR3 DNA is TGTGCCAGCAGTTTCCAACTCCGCATCAATGAGCAGTTCTTC. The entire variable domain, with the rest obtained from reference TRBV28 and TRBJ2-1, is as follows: DVKVTQSSRYLVKRTGEKVFLECVQDMDHENMFWYRQDPGLGLRLIYFSYDVKMKEKGDIPEGYSVSREKKERFSLILESASTNQTSMYLCASSFQLRINEQFFGPGTRLTVL.

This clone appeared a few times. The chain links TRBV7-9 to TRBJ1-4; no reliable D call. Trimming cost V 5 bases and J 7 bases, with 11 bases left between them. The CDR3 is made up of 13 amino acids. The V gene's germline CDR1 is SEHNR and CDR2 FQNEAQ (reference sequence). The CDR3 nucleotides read TGTGCCAGCAGCCCAAAATCAATTGAAAAACTGTTTTTT. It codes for CASSPKSIEKLFF.

CDR3 in DNA: TGTGCCAGCAGCCTATCTCGCGGGGAATACAATGAGCAGTTCTTC. The encoded protein is CASSLSRGEYNEQFF. V usage is TRBV7-3 and J usage is TRBJ2-1, with D perhaps matching TRBD2 (6 bases). The V gene lost 5 bases and the J gene lost 4 bases, with 15 bases spanning the gap. The germline V gene encodes CDR1 SGHTA and CDR2 FQGTGA. The CDR3 is 15 residues long. Combining the CDR3 with reference TRBV7-3 and TRBJ2-1 gives the whole variable domain GAGVSQTPSNKVTEKGKYVELRCDPISGHTALYWYRQSLGQGPEFLIYFQGTGAADDSGLPNDRFFAVRPEGSVSTLKIQRTERGDSAVYLCASSLSRGEYNEQFFGPGTRLTVL.

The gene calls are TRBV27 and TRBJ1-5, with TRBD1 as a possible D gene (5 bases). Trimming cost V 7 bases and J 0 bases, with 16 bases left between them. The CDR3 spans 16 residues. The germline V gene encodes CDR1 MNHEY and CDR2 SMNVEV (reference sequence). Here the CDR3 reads CASTRVAGRSNQPQHF. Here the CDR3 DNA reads TGTGCCAGCACCCGCGTCGCGGGGCGTAGCAATCAGCCCCAGCATTTT.

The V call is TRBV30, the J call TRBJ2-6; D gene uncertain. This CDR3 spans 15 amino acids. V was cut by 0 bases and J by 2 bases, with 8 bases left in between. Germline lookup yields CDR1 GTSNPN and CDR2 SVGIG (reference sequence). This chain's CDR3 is CAWSVGQTGANVLTF. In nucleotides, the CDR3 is TGTGCCTGGAGTGTTGGTCAGACTGGGGCCAACGTCCTGACTTTC.

CDR3 in DNA: TGTGCCAGCAGTGAAGAGCCGGGACAGGGGCGGGATGGCTACACCTTC. It specifies CASSEEPGQGRDGYTF. The chain has TRBV6-1 and TRBJ1-2; 10 nucleotides align to TRBD1. The CDR3 runs to 16 residues. Per germline, CDR1 MNHNS and CDR2 SASEGT. Trimming removed 1 base from V and 6 bases from J; junction bases left unmatched: 8.

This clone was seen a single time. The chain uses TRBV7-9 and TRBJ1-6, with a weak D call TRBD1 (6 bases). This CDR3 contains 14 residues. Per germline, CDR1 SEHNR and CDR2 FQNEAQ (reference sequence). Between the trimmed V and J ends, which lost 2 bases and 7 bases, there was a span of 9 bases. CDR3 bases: TGTGCCAGCAGCTTATGGGACAAGAATTCACCCCTCCACTTT. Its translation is CASSLWDKNSPLHF.

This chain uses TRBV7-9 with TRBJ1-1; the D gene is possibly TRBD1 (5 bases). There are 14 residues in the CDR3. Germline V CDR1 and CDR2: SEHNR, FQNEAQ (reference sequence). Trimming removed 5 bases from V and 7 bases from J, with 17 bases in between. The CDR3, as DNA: TGTGCCAGCAGCGGTAAGGGGAGACAGATTGAAGCTTTCTTT. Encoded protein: CASSGKGRQIEAFF.

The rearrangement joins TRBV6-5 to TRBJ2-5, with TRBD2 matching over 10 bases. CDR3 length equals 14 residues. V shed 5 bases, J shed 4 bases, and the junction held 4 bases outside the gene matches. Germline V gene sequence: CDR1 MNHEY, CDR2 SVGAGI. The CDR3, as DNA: TGTGCCAGCAGTCCTACTAGCGGGGTAGAGACCCAGTACTTC. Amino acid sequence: CASSPTSGVETQYF.

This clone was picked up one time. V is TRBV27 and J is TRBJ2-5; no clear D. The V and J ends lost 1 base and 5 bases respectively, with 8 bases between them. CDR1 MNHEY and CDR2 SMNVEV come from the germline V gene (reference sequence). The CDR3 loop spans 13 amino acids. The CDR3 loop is CASSLFYWETQYF. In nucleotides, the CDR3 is TGTGCCAGCAGTTTATTTTACTGGGAGACCCAGTACTTC.

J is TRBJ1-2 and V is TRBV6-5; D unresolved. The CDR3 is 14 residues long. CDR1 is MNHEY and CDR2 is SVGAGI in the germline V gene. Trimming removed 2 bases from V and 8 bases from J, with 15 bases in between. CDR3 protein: CASSYIPAHGGYTF. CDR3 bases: TGTGCCAGCAGTTACATCCCGGCCCACGGAGGCTACACCTTC.